A selection of T cell receptor beta chains follows, all from one sample in a study of CD8+CD57+ T cells in acquired aplastic anemia. TCRdb used MiXCR to reprocess the reads, holding one entry per CDR3 protein. The repertoire holds around 150,000 distinct CDR3 sequences, with around 50% as singletons. Sequencing was carried out using sorted CD4+, CD8+, or CD8+CD57+ T cells (not recorded which) from PBMCs. The origin of the receptors is a human donor with aplastic anemia. Both conserved end residues are part of each CDR3. Each record gives: V gene, D gene, clone size, J gene, CDR3 DNA, CDR3 protein. The D gene is left open where the match is weak. Where a row states a size, it is once, few, many or the class of an expanded clone; other rows omit it.

TRBV19	TRBD1	-	TRBJ1-5	TGTGCCACTGGGACAGTCAATCAGCCCCAGCATTTT	CATGTVNQPQHF
TRBV5-4	-	many	TRBJ2-3	TGTGCCAGCAGCGTGGGAATCGCAGATACCACAGATACGCAGTATTTT	CASSVGIADTTDTQYF
TRBV10-3	-	-	TRBJ2-7	TGTGCCATCAGTGAGTCGCCACAATTACCCTACGAGCAGTACTTC	CAISESPQLPYEQYF
TRBV3-1	TRBD2	many	TRBJ2-5	TGTGCCAGCAGCCAAGTAGCGGGAGGAGGGGAGACCCAGTACTTC	CASSQVAGGGETQYF
TRBV7-9	-	-	TRBJ1-6	TGTGCCAGCAGCTTACCTACGAATCCACCCCTCCACTTT	CASSLPTNPPLHF
TRBV7-9	-	-	TRBJ2-3	TGTGCCAGCAGCTTATCTTTAACAGATACGCAGTATTTT	CASSLSLTDTQYF
TRBV19	-	many	TRBJ1-1	TGTGCCAGTAGGACCCAAGGGGCGCGCCGAGAAGCTTTCTTT	CASRTQGARREAFF
TRBV7-9	TRBD1	once	TRBJ2-6	TGTGCCAGCAGTGGACAGGTCTCTGGGGCCAACGTCCTGACTTTC	CASSGQVSGANVLTF
TRBV29-1	TRBD1	-	TRBJ2-1	TGCAGTGCTAGAGGGAACAGGGGAAATGAGCAGTTCTTC	CSARGNRGNEQFF
TRBV20-1	TRBD1	many	TRBJ1-2	TGCAGTGCTAGATTGAGGGACAGGGAGCCCTATGGCTACACCTTC	CSARLRDREPYGYTF
TRBV6-1	-	-	TRBJ1-5	TGTGCCAGCAGTCCCGCCGCCCCCAATCAGCCCCAGCATTTT	CASSPAAPNQPQHF
TRBV5-6	-	few	TRBJ1-4	TGTGCCAGCAGCTTGTTGGCAGAGCCTTCTGCAACTAATGAAAAACTGTTTTTT	CASSLLAEPSATNEKLFF
TRBV20-1	-	-	TRBJ2-2	TGCAGTGCCGTACAGAGTTCCCCCGGGGAGCTGCTTTTT	CSAVQSSPGELLF
TRBV27	-	few	TRBJ1-1	TGTGCCACCAATGGGGGAGGCACTGAAGCTTTCTTT	CATNGGGTEAFF
TRBV11-3	TRBD1	many	TRBJ2-7	TGTGCCAGCAGGGCCGGGACAGAAAATTACGAGCAGTACTTC	CASRAGTENYEQYF
TRBV15	TRBD1	many	TRBJ1-1	TGTGCCACCAGCATCATCGACAGGGGCCCAGCGACGACTGAAGCTTTCTTT	CATSIIDRGPATTEAFF
TRBV19	-	-	TRBJ1-6	TGTGCCAGTAATAGACAAGAAAATTCACCCCTCCACTTT	CASNRQENSPLHF
TRBV5-1	-	many	TRBJ1-1	TGCGCCAGCAGCTTGGCTCCAGGGCGTGATACTGAAGCTTTCTTT	CASSLAPGRDTEAFF
TRBV25-1	-	-	TRBJ2-5	TGTGCCAGCAGTAGACTGACAGTCCGAGAGACCCAGTACTTC	CASSRLTVRETQYF
TRBV12-3/TRBV12-4	-	many	TRBJ2-3	TGTGCCAGCAGTCTTTATGGGGCAGATACGCAGTATTTT	CASSLYGADTQYF
TRBV9	TRBD1	many	TRBJ2-6	TGTGCCAGCAGCGACCCGCCGGGACAGGGAAGGACTGGGGCCAACGTCCTGACTTTC	CASSDPPGQGRTGANVLTF
TRBV6-5	-	many	TRBJ2-2	TGTGCCAGCAGTTCCCTCGGGAACACCGGGGAGCTGTTTTTT	CASSSLGNTGELFF
TRBV19	-	many	TRBJ2-3	TGTGCCAGTAGTATCAGAGTTCCCACAGATACGCAGTATTTT	CASSIRVPTDTQYF
TRBV29-1	TRBD1	few	TRBJ1-2	TGCAGCGTTGAGCGGGGGACAGGGGGATATGGCTACACCTTC	CSVERGTGGYGYTF
TRBV5-4	-	-	TRBJ1-6	TGTGCCAGCAGCCGAGACCTCCTGGGTTCACCCCTCCACTTT	CASSRDLLGSPLHF
TRBV4-3	-	-	TRBJ1-5	TGCGCCAGCAGCCAAGATTTATATCAGCCCCAGCATTTT	CASSQDLYQPQHF
TRBV6-1	-	many	TRBJ1-2	TGTGCCAGGTTGACAGTGACAATGTATGGCTACACCTTC	CARLTVTMYGYTF
TRBV7-2	-	-	TRBJ1-6	TGTGCCATCCAGAGCTCCTATAATTCACCCCTCCACTTT	CAIQSSYNSPLHF
TRBV24-1	TRBD1	-	TRBJ1-2	TGTGCCACCAGTGATCCCGACAGGGTCTATGGCTACACCTTC	CATSDPDRVYGYTF
TRBV5-6	-	-	TRBJ1-2	TGTGCCGGCAGCTTGCGGGGTAACTATGGCTACACCTTC	CAGSLRGNYGYTF
TRBV7-2	TRBD1	few	TRBJ2-5	TGCGCCAGCAGCCTTCGGACAGGGCCGGGAGAGACCCAGTACTTC	CASSLRTGPGETQYF
TRBV14	-	-	TRBJ2-4	TGTGCCAGCAGCAAAGAGGGGGGGCTGGCCAAAAACATTCAGTACTTC	CASSKEGGLAKNIQYF
TRBV6-1	TRBD2	many	TRBJ2-7	TGTGCCAGCAGGCCGGGCGGGGGGGGAGTTGTCGAGCAGTACTTC	CASRPGGGGVVEQYF
TRBV5-6	-	-	TRBJ1-2	TGTGCCAGCAGCTTGAGGGCAGGGATAACTAGTGGCTACACCTTC	CASSLRAGITSGYTF
TRBV6-5	TRBD2	many	TRBJ2-7	TGTGCCAGCAGTTACTCGAGACTAGCGGGAGGGGGGGAGCAGTACTTC	CASSYSRLAGGGEQYF
TRBV4-1	TRBD1	many	TRBJ1-5	TGCGCCAGCAGCCAAGAGACAGGGAGTTGGTCCCAGCATTTT	CASSQETGSWSQHF
TRBV11-2	-	many	TRBJ2-3	TGTGCCAGCAGCTTAGATATACGTGATACGCAGTATTTT	CASSLDIRDTQYF
TRBV29-1	TRBD1	-	TRBJ1-1	TGCAGCGTTATCCTCCGGGACAGGGGGACCGAAGCTTTCTTT	CSVILRDRGTEAFF
TRBV2	-	many	TRBJ2-1	TGTGCCAGCAGGGAAACTAGTCCTGGTGAGCAGTTCTTC	CASRETSPGEQFF
TRBV7-3	TRBD1	-	TRBJ2-7	TGTGCCAGCAGCTTTGGGACAGGGAACTACGAGCAGTACTTC	CASSFGTGNYEQYF
TRBV19	-	many	TRBJ1-5	TGTGCCAGTAGTATGGGCCGGGACACCAATCAGCCCCAGCATTTT	CASSMGRDTNQPQHF
TRBV6-2/TRBV6-3	TRBD1	-	TRBJ1-1	TGTGCCACAAAGGACAGGGCCGACACTGAAGCTTTCTTT	CATKDRADTEAFF
TRBV5-8	-	many	TRBJ2-2	TGTGCCAGCAGCTTGCCAAAACAGGGAACCGGGGAGCTGTTTTTT	CASSLPKQGTGELFF
TRBV7-2	-	once	TRBJ2-1	TGTGCCAACAGCTCAGTTTCTTGGGCTGGCTACAATGAGCAGTTCTTC	CANSSVSWAGYNEQFF
TRBV28	-	-	TRBJ2-5	TGTGCCAGCAGGACATGGGGACTGAATCAAGAGACCCAGTACTTC	CASRTWGLNQETQYF
TRBV12-3/TRBV12-4	-	many	TRBJ2-1	TGTGCCAGCAGTTTTCTCGACGTCTCCTACAATGAGCAGTTCTTC	CASSFLDVSYNEQFF
TRBV20-1	-	few	TRBJ2-3	TGCAGTGTAAGGTCTAGCACAGATACGCAGTATTTT	CSVRSSTDTQYF
TRBV10-3	-	once	TRBJ1-1	TGTGCCACGATAAAAGAAACTGAAGCTTTCTTT	CATIKETEAFF
TRBV19	-	few	TRBJ2-7	TGTGCCAGTGGTATGTCTTCGAGGGTCGGGGCGCCAGCTTCCCCTCGGGACGAGCAGTACTTC	CASGMSSRVGAPASPRDEQYF
TRBV11-2	TRBD1	-	TRBJ2-1	TGTGCCAGCAGCTTAGAGCAGGGGGCGCGGAATGAGCAGTTCTTC	CASSLEQGARNEQFF
TRBV10-1	-	-	TRBJ2-7	TGCGCCAGCAGTGCAAGGGAGACCCTCTACGAGCAGTACTTC	CASSARETLYEQYF
TRBV3-1	-	-	TRBJ2-3	TGTGCCAGCAGCCCCCCGGAATCCACAGATACGCAGTATTTT	CASSPPESTDTQYF
TRBV24-1	-	few	TRBJ2-1	TGTGCCACCAGTGGTTTGGTTGTCGGTGAGCAGTTCTTC	CATSGLVVGEQFF
TRBV7-2	TRBD1	-	TRBJ2-5	TGTGCCAGCAGCTTAGCGAGACAGGGGCAAGAGACCCAGTACTTC	CASSLARQGQETQYF
TRBV7-9	TRBD1	-	TRBJ1-1	TGTGCCAGCAGCCGCCTCCGGGACAGCAAAGCTTTCTTT	CASSRLRDSKAFF